The 22 T cell receptor beta chains presented below share a single source sample, sequenced in a study of OX40 agonist ivuxolimab in advanced cancers. Repertoires were generated with immunoSEQ multiplex PCR, while TCRdb's copy carries only in-frame clones and drops some. The repertoire holds 60,000 to 75,000 clones, with 85% to 90% as singletons. Sequences were derived from CD4+ or CD8+ T cells sorted from blood, sampled in a trial of the OX40 agonist ivuxolimab. These receptor sequences come from an adult with an advanced solid tumor such as melanoma, head and neck, liver or kidney cancer.

The chain couples TRBV28 to TRBJ2-5; 8 bases are a match to TRBD1. Germline V gene lookup returns CDR1 MDHEN and CDR2 SYDVKM. The CDR3 is made up of 15 amino acids. After removal of 8 bases from V and 2 bases from J, the junction contained 10 bases not matched to a gene. The CDR3 region has the DNA TGTGCCAGCGGTGGGACAGGAGGGCCGCAAGAGACCCAGTACTTC. Its protein product is CASGGTGGPQETQYF.

The chain links TRBV29-1 to TRBJ1-2, with TRBD1 matching 7 bases. The ends lost 7 bases at V and 4 bases at J; junction bases unmatched: 9. The CDR3 has 13 amino acids. Germline CDR1 and CDR2: SQVTM and ANQGSEA. CDR3 loop: CSAQIGGGYGYTF. In nucleotides, the CDR3 is TGCAGCGCTCAAATAGGGGGCGGCTATGGCTACACCTTC. Full variable domain (missing parts from reference TRBV29-1 and TRBJ1-2): SAVISQKPSRDICQRGTSLTIQCQVDSQVTMMFWYRQQPGQSLTLIATANQGSEATYESGFVIDKFPISRPNLTFSTLTVSNMSPEDSSIYLCSAQIGGGYGYTFGSGTRLTVV.

The chain is built from TRBV19 and TRBJ1-2; D may be TRBD1 (5 bases). V was clipped by 1 base and J by 8 bases, with 20 bases between them. Germline V gene data show CDR1 as LNHDA and CDR2 as SQIVND (reference sequence). The CDR3 is 16 amino acids. CDR3 in amino acids: CASSIVWLGTQGGYTF. The CDR3 DNA sequence: TGTGCCAGTAGTATAGTGTGGCTTGGGACCCAAGGCGGCTACACCTTC.

This rearrangement joins TRBV28 to TRBJ1-3; D gene ambiguous. V gave up 5 bases and J gave up 0 bases, with 14 bases separating them. Germline CDR1 reads MDHEN; CDR2 reads SYDVKM. The length of the CDR3 is 16 residues. This CDR3 reads CASSTLPGASGNTIYF. The CDR3 coding sequence is TGTGCCAGCAGTACCTTGCCAGGCGCCTCTGGAAACACCATATATTTT.

The CDR3 is CASNKRQVTEAFF. CDR3 DNA sequence: TGTGCCAGCAATAAAAGGCAAGTGACTGAAGCTTTCTTT. The chain employs TRBV6-1 and TRBJ1-1; no reliable D call. In germline, CDR1 is MNHNS, CDR2 SASEGT. V was trimmed by 7 bases and J by 5 bases, leaving 14 bases between them. This CDR3 has 13 residues.

The chain employs TRBV30 and TRBJ1-5; D is unclear. Germline assignment: CDR1 GTSNPN and CDR2 SVGIG (reference sequence). The CDR3 loop spans 13 amino acids. V dropped 0 bases and J dropped 3 bases, with 6 bases sitting between them. CDR3 loop: CAWSVLDNQPQHF. In DNA, the CDR3 is TGTGCCTGGAGTGTACTTGACAATCAGCCCCAGCATTTT.

The chain couples TRBV10-3 to TRBJ2-7, with a tentative D call TRBD2 (6 bases). CDR3 length equals 11 residues. Looked up from germline, CDR1 is ENHRY and CDR2 is SYGVKD. V lost 10 bases and J lost 6, with 13 bases in between. CDR3 in amino acids: CATDAGSEQYF. The CDR3 nucleotides read TGTGCCACCGATGCGGGGTCCGAGCAGTACTTC.

The CDR3 sequence is CAISVPGQGYTF. The CDR3 bases are TGTGCCATCAGTGTTCCAGGGCAAGGCTACACCTTC. The chain joins TRBV10-3 to TRBJ1-2, with TRBD1 as a possible D gene (5 bases). Trimming removed 4 bases from V and 8 bases from J, with 11 bases in between. CDR1 ENHRY and CDR2 SYGVKD come from the germline V gene. The length of the CDR3 is 12 residues.

The rearrangement joins TRBV7-2 to TRBJ2-1; 9 bases agree with TRBD2. J gave up 0 bases and V 7 bases, and 16 bases lay outside the gene matches. Germline V CDR1 and CDR2: SGHTA, FQGNSA. The CDR3 totals 19 residues. CDR3 in amino acids: CASTPLAGGLGSSYNEQFF. The CDR3 DNA reads TGTGCCAGCACCCCTCTCGCGGGGGGGCTCGGTAGCTCCTACAATGAGCAGTTCTTC.

The chain has TRBV12-5 and TRBJ1-6; 8 nucleotides line up with TRBD1. After removal of 9 bases from V and 7 bases from J, the junction contained 8 bases not matched to a gene. The CDR3 has 14 amino acids. Germline CDR1 is LGHNT and CDR2 is FRNRAP. CDR3 protein: CARSLGQVNSPLHF. CDR3 coding DNA: TGTGCTAGGAGCCTGGGACAGGTCAATTCACCCCTCCACTTT.

This sequence joins TRBV7-3 and TRBJ2-1; the D is unclear. V shed 1 base and J shed 5 bases, with 9 bases lying between them. The CDR3 totals 14 residues. Germline CDR1 and CDR2: SGHTA and FQGTGA. CDR3 amino acids: CASSLMATNNEQFF. The CDR3 nucleotides are TGTGCCAGCAGCTTAATGGCAACCAACAATGAGCAGTTCTTC.

V and J are TRBV11-3 and TRBJ1-1, with 7 bases fitting TRBD1. This CDR3 region has 13 residues. Germline V lookup: CDR1 SGHNT, CDR2 YENEEA. Trimming took 1 base from V and 6 from J; bases not matched to a gene: 2. This CDR3 reads CASSLGQGAEAFF. DNA of the CDR3: TGTGCCAGCAGCTTAGGACAGGGCGCTGAAGCTTTCTTT.

This rearrangement joins TRBV6-5 to TRBJ2-5, with 8 bases that match TRBD2. The DNA end favors TRBJ2-7, so the J call may be wrong. The CDR3 extends over 15 amino acids. From germline, CDR1 is MNHEY and CDR2 SVGAGI. The CDR3, as DNA: TGTGCCAGCAGTTACTCGGCGGGGGGAGTATACGAGCAGTACTTC. The encoded protein is CASSYSAGGVYEQYF.

The chain employs TRBV15 and TRBJ2-2, with D unclear. The CDR3 spans 15 residues. Trimming left V 1 base short and J 0 bases short, with 6 bases between. Germline V gives CDR1 LNHNV, CDR2 YYDKDF (reference sequence). The CDR3 spells CATSRGPANTGELFF. The CDR3 DNA reads TGTGCCACCAGCAGAGGCCCAGCGAACACCGGGGAGCTGTTTTTT.

The table lists this clone with a count of one. This chain links TRBV2 with TRBJ2-5; 13 bases align to TRBD2. The CDR3 is 15 amino acids. Germline V lookup: CDR1 SNHLY, CDR2 FYNNEI. Unmatched junction bases numbered 2, after V lost 6 bases and J lost 1 base. For the CDR3, the DNA is TGTGCCAGCAGACTAGCGGGGGGGGGCCAAGAGACCCAGTACTTC. This sequence encodes CASRLAGGGQETQYF.

V usage is TRBV7-2 and J usage is TRBJ1-6, with D perhaps TRBD1 (5 bases). Trimming took off 5 bases at V and 11 bases at J, with 19 bases between the two ends. The CDR3 sequence is 15 residues long. From germline, CDR1 is SGHTA and CDR2 FQGNSA. Here the CDR3 reads CASSAARRAGTPLHF. CDR3 nucleotides: TGTGCCAGCAGCGCAGCACGGCGTGCAGGGACACCCCTCCACTTT. The variable domain in full, completed from reference TRBV7-2 and TRBJ1-6, reads GAGVSQSPSNKVTEKGKDVELRCDPISGHTALYWYRQSLGQGLEFLIYFQGNSAPDKSGLPSDRFSAERTGGSVSTLTIQRTQQEDSAVYLCASSAARRAGTPLHFGNGTRLTVT.

The chain uses TRBV19 and TRBJ2-2; no definite D call. This CDR3 region has 13 residues. Germline CDR1 is LNHDA and CDR2 is SQIVND (reference sequence). V was pared by 5 bases and J by 7 bases, with 11 bases between. CDR3 sequence (DNA): TGTGCCAGTAGTCGGTCCTTCGACGGGGAGCTGTTTTTT. Translating gives CASSRSFDGELFF.

The chain recombines TRBV2 with TRBJ1-6; maybe TRBD1 (5 bases). The germline V and J ends were trimmed by 11 bases and 8 bases, with 16 bases remaining between them. The V gene's germline CDR1 is SNHLY and CDR2 FYNNEI. The CDR3 has 13 residues. In DNA, the CDR3 is TGTGCCCCCAAGAGACAGAAGGATTCACCCCTCCACTTT. Translating gives CAPKRQKDSPLHF.

This rearrangement joins TRBV7-8 to TRBJ1-6; D gene ambiguous. This CDR3 has 15 residues. V lost 3 bases and J 10 bases, leaving 16 bases between the germline ends. In germline, CDR1 is SGHVS, CDR2 FQNEAQ. The chain's CDR3 is CASSLAALPSSPLHF. CDR3 sequence (DNA): TGTGCCAGCAGCTTGGCTGCACTCCCAAGCTCACCCCTCCACTTT.

The chain recombines TRBV5-8 with TRBJ1-1; D call uncertain. In germline, CDR1 is SGHTS, CDR2 YDEGEE. Trimming left V 6 bases short and J 1 base short, with 10 bases between. The CDR3 runs to 13 residues. The CDR3 sequence is CASMRSANTEAFF. CDR3 in DNA: TGTGCCAGCATGCGATCAGCGAACACTGAAGCTTTCTTT. Supplemented by reference TRBV5-8 and TRBJ1-1, the full variable domain reads EAGVTQSPTHLIKTRGQQATLRCSPISGHTSVYWYQQALGLGLQFLLWYDEGEERNRGNFPPRFSGRQFPNYSSELNVNALELEDSALYLCASMRSANTEAFFGQGTRLTVV.

V and J are TRBV7-2 and TRBJ2-3; 7 bases map to TRBD1. CDR1 is SGHTA and CDR2 is FQGNSA in the germline V gene. CDR3 length equals 14 residues. V dropped 2 bases and J dropped 8; count of bases not matched to a gene: 7. CDR3 amino acids: CASSLSPTGTTQYF. DNA of the CDR3: TGTGCCAGCAGCTTATCCCCGACAGGGACTACGCAGTATTTT.

J is TRBJ2-7 and V is TRBV7-8; D is ambiguous. Trimming removed 0 bases at V and 4 bases at J, with 7 bases between. The CDR3 length is 13 residues. Germline loops: CDR1 SGHVS, CDR2 FQNEAQ. This CDR3 reads CASSLAGGYEQYF. The CDR3 DNA is TGTGCCAGCAGCTTAGCGGGCGGATACGAGCAGTACTTC.